The 31 T cell receptor beta chains below all came from one sample that was sequenced in a study of T cell repertoires in cytomegalovirus infection. Using its own MiXCR run on the reads, TCRdb lists one record per CDR3 protein. The sample lists about 890,000 distinct CDR3 sequences, roughly 31% seen once, with around an eighth in the top ten. These receptors' targets are unknown. The sequenced sample was cultured CD8+ T cells from PBMCs, obtained from culture after CMV antigen stimulation. These TCRs come from a human donor in good health (CMV status not recorded). Some clones in this sample may be carry-over from other donors' samples.

The V and J genes are TRBV7-3 and TRBJ2-7, with D hard to call. V was clipped by 5 bases and J by 2 bases, with 10 bases between them. There are 13 residues in the CDR3. Germline V gene sequence: CDR1 SGHTA, CDR2 FQGTGA. The chain's CDR3 is CASSTDGAYEQYF. In nucleotides, the CDR3 is TGTGCCAGCAGCACCGACGGAGCCTACGAGCAGTACTTC.

The rearrangement uses TRBV19 and TRBJ2-1; 7 nucleotides align to TRBD1. Germline lookup yields CDR1 LNHDA and CDR2 SQIVND (reference sequence). The CDR3 extends over 15 amino acids. Unmatched junction bases numbered 5, after V lost 3 bases and J lost 3 bases. CDR3 bases: TGTGCCAGTAGTATTTCCGGGACAGTCTACAATGAGCAGTTCTTC. Translating it yields CASSISGTVYNEQFF.

This clonotype turned up a few times. V gene TRBV12-3 or TRBV12-4 combines with J gene TRBJ2-7; D unresolved. The V end lost 7 bases, the J end lost 3 bases, and 10 bases lay between the germline ends. CDR3 size: 12 residues. Here the CDR3 DNA reads TGTGCCAGCACCCGAGGTAGCTACGAGCAGTACTTC. Translated: CASTRGSYEQYF.

This chain's CDR3 is CASTQVGFNEQFF. The CDR3 bases are TGTGCCAGCACTCAGGTGGGGTTCAATGAGCAGTTCTTC. This sequence joins TRBV6-5 and TRBJ2-1; no definite D call. The CDR3 loop spans 13 amino acids. The V and J ends lost 7 bases and 6 bases respectively, with 13 bases between them. Germline V gives CDR1 MNHEY, CDR2 SVGAGI.

The chain employs TRBV20-1 and TRBJ1-5; no definite D call. Trimming removed 6 bases from V and 2 bases from J, with 14 bases in between. Germline CDR1 reads DFQATT; CDR2 reads SNEGSKA (reference sequence). The CDR3 has 14 amino acids. The CDR3 loop reads CSAHARGGNQPQHF. As DNA, the CDR3 is TGCAGTGCCCACGCGCGTGGGGGCAATCAGCCCCAGCATTTT.

The chain couples TRBV5-1 to TRBJ1-1, with 7 bases fitting TRBD1. Losses at the gene ends were 2 bases for V and 8 bases for J; bases not matched to a gene: 6. The CDR3 is made up of 13 amino acids. Germline V gives CDR1 SGHRS, CDR2 YFSETQ. This CDR3 is CASSFRQGVEAFF. The DNA for the CDR3 is TGCGCCAGCAGCTTCAGGCAGGGGGTGGAAGCTTTCTTT.

This clonotype was seen more than once but under ten times. The rearrangement joins TRBV12-3 or TRBV12-4 to TRBJ2-2; TRBD2 aligns across 8 bases. The CDR3 loop spans 14 amino acids. Trimming at V came to 7 bases and at J to 6 bases, leaving 7 bases not matched to a gene. Here the CDR3 reads CASTLTGGAGELFF. The CDR3 DNA reads TGTGCCAGCACCCTGACCGGGGGGGCCGGGGAGCTGTTTTTT.

The J gene is TRBJ1-2, the V gene TRBV7-9, with 9 bases fitting TRBD1. Germline CDR1 is SEHNR and CDR2 is FQNEAQ (reference sequence). This CDR3 spans 15 amino acids. V was pared by 4 bases and J by 3 bases, with 6 bases of the junction left unmatched. CDR3 sequence: CASSSRDRVDYGYTF. The CDR3 bases are TGTGCCAGCAGCTCAAGGGACAGGGTTGACTATGGCTACACCTTC.

V and J are TRBV7-9 and TRBJ1-5; TRBD1 is a possible D gene (5 bases). The CDR3 runs 13 residues. Germline CDR1 SEHNR, CDR2 FQNEAQ (reference sequence). The V end lost 5 bases, the J end lost 8 bases, and 13 bases lay between the germline ends. CDR3 protein: CASSADSEEPQHF. DNA of the CDR3: TGTGCCAGCAGCGCCGACAGCGAGGAGCCCCAGCATTTT.

J is TRBJ2-1 and V is TRBV6-6; D might be TRBD2 (6 bases). Looked up from germline, CDR1 is MNHNY and CDR2 is SVGAGI (reference sequence). The V gene lost 2 bases and the J gene lost 7 bases, with 12 bases spanning the gap. This CDR3 is built from 14 residues. The CDR3, as DNA: TGTGCCAGCAGTTACATTACTGCGGGGAATGAGCAGTTCTTC. Translating gives CASSYITAGNEQFF.

The sample holds one count of this clonotype. The rearrangement links TRBV9 to TRBJ1-1; TRBD1 is a possible D gene (5 bases). V was pared by 3 bases and J by 11 bases, with 11 bases between. Germline V gene sequence: CDR1 SGDLS, CDR2 YYNGEE. CDR3 length: 11 residues. The CDR3 here is CASSDRLGAFF. DNA for the CDR3: TGTGCCAGCAGCGACAGGCTGGGGGCTTTCTTT.

About this clonotype: At one of its ends the junction is not consistent with the germline gene, which may arise from a read error. The chain has TRBV9 and TRBJ2-1; weak D call: TRBD2 (5 bases). Per the germline V gene, CDR1 is SGDLS and CDR2 is YYNGEE. The CDR3 contains 15 residues. CDR3 DNA sequence: TGTGCCAGCACCGTAGATGGGAGCTCCTACAATGAGCAGTTCTTC. Amino acids: CASTVDGSSYNEQFF.

This clonotype was seen repeatedly, ten times or more. The chain links TRBV7-6 to TRBJ2-1; D may correspond to TRBD1 or TRBD2 (5 bases each). The CDR3 totals 15 residues. Germline CDR1 reads SGHVS; CDR2 reads FNYEAQ. Trimming left V 3 bases short and J 5 bases short, with 14 bases between. The CDR3 spells CASSFGTFSNNEQFF. The CDR3 DNA is TGTGCCAGCAGCTTCGGGACCTTCTCAAACAATGAGCAGTTCTTC.

This clonotype was detected only a few times. The chain links TRBV9 to TRBJ2-5; D unclear. V gave up 0 bases and J gave up 3 bases, with 6 bases separating them. The germline V gene has CDR1 SGDLS and CDR2 YYNGEE. There are 13 residues in the CDR3. The chain's CDR3 is CASSVVPKETQYF. In DNA form, the CDR3 reads TGTGCCAGCAGCGTAGTACCTAAAGAGACCCAGTACTTC.

At least ten counts were recorded for this clonotype. The chain carries TRBV7-6 and TRBJ2-3; maybe TRBD2 (6 bases). The CDR3 is 15 amino acids. Germline-derived CDR1 and CDR2 are SGHVS and FNYEAQ. Between the trimmed V and J ends, which lost 5 bases and 1 base, there was a span of 13 bases. This CDR3 reads CASSLGGIRTDTQYF. The DNA of the CDR3 is TGTGCCAGCAGCCTCGGCGGGATACGCACAGATACGCAGTATTTT.

The chain has TRBV3-1 and TRBJ2-5, with D possibly called TRBD1 or TRBD2 (7 bases each). CDR1 LGHDT and CDR2 YNNKEL come from the germline V gene (reference sequence). Trimming shortened V by 5 bases and J by 2 bases, and 15 bases separated the two germline ends. The CDR3 length is 15 residues. The CDR3: CASSGGGRGQETQYF. CDR3 in DNA: TGTGCCAGCAGCGGGGGGGGCAGGGGGCAAGAGACCCAGTACTTC.

This clonotype was recorded once. Here the CDR3 reads CATTNGAFF. The DNA of the CDR3 is TGTGCCACCACAAACGGGGCTTTCTTT. This rearrangement joins TRBV7-9 to TRBJ1-1, with D uncertain. CDR3 length: 9 residues. The ends were cut back, 10 bases at V and 11 bases at J, with 11 bases in the middle. Germline V gene data show CDR1 as SEHNR and CDR2 as FQNEAQ (reference sequence).

The chain employs TRBV7-6 and TRBJ2-2; D unresolved. The CDR3 covers 15 residues. Per the germline V gene, CDR1 is SGHVS and CDR2 is FNYEAQ. Trimming removed 2 bases from V and 2 bases from J, with 9 bases in between. Written as DNA, the CDR3 is TGTGCCAGCAGCTTATGGCAGTTCAACACCGGGGAGCTGTTTTTT. It translates to CASSLWQFNTGELFF.

This sequence joins TRBV5-6 and TRBJ2-1; 14 bases are shared with TRBD2. The germline V gene has CDR1 SGHDT and CDR2 YYEEEE. The CDR3 runs 17 residues. V shed 4 bases and J 8 bases; nucleotides not matched to a gene: 11. The DNA of the CDR3 is TGTGCCAGCAGCCCGCCGGGACTAGCGGGGGAAGGGGATGAGCAGTTCTTC. This sequence encodes CASSPPGLAGEGDEQFF.

The chain combines TRBV14 with TRBJ2-5; possible D gene TRBD1, 6 bases. The CDR3 length is 15 residues. The germline gives CDR1 SGHDN, CDR2 FVKESK. Trimming left V 4 bases short and J 2 bases short, with 14 bases between. The CDR3 spells CASSRWTARQETQYF. CDR3 in DNA: TGTGCCAGCAGCCGATGGACAGCACGACAAGAGACCCAGTACTTC.

This chain connects TRBV18 to TRBJ2-1, with D possibly matching TRBD2 (6 bases). The V and J ends lost 8 bases and 1 base respectively, with 15 bases between them. Germline-derived CDR1 and CDR2 are KGHSH and LQKENI. CDR3 length: 15 amino acids. The CDR3 DNA sequence: TGTGCCAGCAGGGGTGGAGGGCCTTCCTACAATGAGCAGTTCTTC. Translated, it gives CASRGGGPSYNEQFF.

V usage is TRBV27 and J usage is TRBJ1-1, with D perhaps TRBD1 (5 bases). Germline assignment: CDR1 MNHEY and CDR2 SMNVEV (reference sequence). The CDR3 is made up of 16 amino acids. Trimming left V 2 bases short and J 4 bases short, with 17 bases between. The CDR3 region is CASSLTPSGYSTEAFF. Written as DNA, the CDR3 is TGTGCCAGCAGTTTAACCCCCTCAGGGTACTCCACTGAAGCTTTCTTT.

The table lists this clonotype with a few counts. The chain joins TRBV7-2 to TRBJ1-5, with 10 bases that match TRBD1. Trimming cost V 5 bases and J 6 bases; bases outside gene matches: 10. This CDR3 has 16 residues. Germline V gives CDR1 SGHTA, CDR2 FQGNSA. The CDR3 sequence is CASSPEGTGASQPQHF. The DNA of the CDR3 is TGTGCCAGCAGCCCAGAGGGGACAGGGGCAAGTCAGCCCCAGCATTTT.

J is TRBJ1-2 and V is TRBV12-5, with 9 bases aligning to TRBD1. Germline CDR1 reads LGHNT; CDR2 reads FRNRAP. The CDR3 has 12 residues. V lost 6 bases, J lost 8 bases, and 4 bases stayed unmatched. The CDR3 coding sequence is TGTGCTAGTGGCCGGGACAGGGACGGCTACACCTTC. Protein product: CASGRDRDGYTF. The full variable domain, in which reference TRBV12-5 and TRBJ1-2 provide the parts outside the CDR3, is DARVTQTPRHKVTEMGQEVTMRCQPILGHNTVFWYRQTMMQGLELLAYFRNRAPLDDSGMPKDRFSAEMPDATLATLKIQPSEPRDSAVYFCASGRDRDGYTFGSGTRLTVV.

The J gene is TRBJ2-1, the V gene TRBV7-9; weak D call: TRBD1 (5 bases). Trimming shortened V by 5 bases and J by 5 bases, and 13 bases separated the two germline ends. The CDR3 covers 14 residues. Germline values: CDR1 SEHNR, CDR2 FQNEAQ (reference sequence). CDR3 nucleotide sequence: TGTGCCAGCAGCCCCCAGGGTTACCACAATGAGCAGTTCTTC. The encoded protein is CASSPQGYHNEQFF.

This sequence joins TRBV4-1 and TRBJ2-2; TRBD1 aligns across 10 bases. The junction had 4 bases not matched to a gene; V was cut back by 3 bases and J by 6 bases. This CDR3 comprises 15 residues. Germline assignment: CDR1 MGHRA and CDR2 YSYEKL. The CDR3 is CASSQGTGVSGELFF. CDR3 in DNA: TGCGCCAGCAGCCAGGGGACAGGGGTGTCCGGGGAGCTGTTTTTT.

This clonotype was observed a handful of times. The rearrangement links TRBV7-9 to TRBJ1-4, with 7 bases aligning to TRBD1. The V and J ends lost 6 bases and 8 bases, in that order; junction bases with no gene match: 9. The CDR3 sequence is 14 residues long. Germline CDR1 SEHNR, CDR2 FQNEAQ (reference sequence). The CDR3 reads CASRTRGPHEKLFF. The CDR3 nucleotides read TGTGCCAGCAGGACTAGGGGGCCCCACGAAAAACTGTTTTTT.

The gene calls are TRBV9 and TRBJ1-2; 7 nucleotides align to TRBD1. J gave up 0 bases and V 4 bases, and 9 bases lay outside the gene matches. The length of the CDR3 is 16 residues. Per germline, CDR1 SGDLS and CDR2 YYNGEE. The CDR3 DNA sequence: TGTGCCAGCAGCCCCACTAAAGACAGGGCTAACTATGGCTACACCTTC. Its translation is CASSPTKDRANYGYTF.

This clonotype was observed many times. This chain joins TRBV7-2 and TRBJ2-7, with D perhaps TRBD1 (6 bases). Between the trimmed V and J ends, which lost 5 bases and 7 bases, there was a span of 12 bases. The CDR3 runs to 12 residues. Germline V gene data show CDR1 as SGHTA and CDR2 as FQGNSA. DNA of the CDR3: TGTGCCAGCAGCCTCGGACAGACAGAGCAGTACGTC. Translating gives CASSLGQTEQYV.

Comments on this clonotype: This may come from a read error, since a much larger clone is one base off. The chain recombines TRBV2 with TRBJ2-1; 9 bases match TRBD1. Germline CDR1 and CDR2: SNHLY and FYNNEI. V lost 6 bases to trimming and J lost 5 bases; unmatched junction nucleotides: 2. CDR3 length: 13 residues. The CDR3 protein is CASSDRGDNEQFF. CDR3 DNA: TGTGCCAGCAGCGACAGGGGGGACAATGAGCAGTTCTTC. Filled out from reference TRBV2 and TRBJ2-1, the complete variable domain reads EPEVTQTPSHQVTQMGQEVILRCVPISNHLYFYWYRQILGQKVEFLVSFYNNEISEKSEIFDDQFSVERPDGSNFTLKIRSTKLEDSAMYFCASSDRGDNEQFFGPGTRLTVL.

This clonotype was seen a few times. V and J are TRBV20-1 and TRBJ2-1; D remains ambiguous. This CDR3 comprises 11 residues. V shed 1 base and J shed 9 bases, with 7 bases lying between them. Germline values: CDR1 DFQATT, CDR2 SNEGSKA (reference sequence). CDR3 loop: CSARAWGEQFF. The CDR3 bases are TGCAGTGCTAGAGCTTGGGGTGAGCAGTTCTTC.